This T cell receptor (beta chain) was captured by sequencing in a study of neurological immune-mediated disorders. Source material was 2 million unsorted PBMCs, stored at -80 °C in RNAlater. This clonotype was seen at least ten times. The cDNA was synthesized by means of template-switch 5'RACE, which was carried out with 10-nucleotide random UMIs. Each CDR3 protein is one row after TCRdb ran MiXCR on the 5' RACE reads. The sample consists of about 76,000 distinct CDR3 sequences, under 20% of them appearing once. The source of this sequence is a woman in her thirties or forties in good health. The sample consisted of PBMCs.

CDR3: CASSWEQGRVVEAFF. CDR3 bases: TGCGCCAGCAGCTGGGAACAGGGGCGGGTGGTGGAAGCTTTCTTT. The chain links TRBV5-1 to TRBJ1-1; 7 nucleotides line up with TRBD1. Losses at the gene ends were 3 bases for V and 8 bases for J; bases not matched to a gene: 13. Per germline, CDR1 SGHRS and CDR2 YFSETQ. The CDR3 totals 15 residues.